A selection of T cell receptor beta chains follows, all from one sample in a study of blood T cell repertoires in COVID-19. Clones were sequenced by immunoSEQ multiplex PCR, and TCRdb holds only the in-frame ones, with some missing. Of some 160,000 clones in the sample, around three quarters were seen once. Sequenced sample: PBMCs or T cells enriched from blood (not recorded which). The receptors stem from a woman between 65 and 79 years old in a cohort exposed to, infected with or recovered from COVID-19 (not recorded which). Both conserved end residues are part of each CDR3. D genes are given only for firm matches. Not all rows give a size; the values are once, few, many and, for expanded clones, a class.

size,D,V,J,DNA,CDR3
NA,NA,TRBV4-2,TRBJ2-5,TGTGCCAGCAGCCTCAACCCAGGGGTCGAAGAGACCCAGTACTTC,CASSLNPGVEETQYF
NA,NA,TRBV10-3,TRBJ1-1,TGTGCCATCAGTGAGAGGCAGGCGAGTATCTCCGCTGAAGCTTTCTTT,CAISERQASISAEAFF
NA,TRBD2,TRBV15,TRBJ2-7,TGTGCCACCAGCACCAGGACTAGCGGGAGGTACGAGCAGTACTTC,CATSTRTSGRYEQYF
NA,TRBD2,TRBV5-6,TRBJ2-1,TGTGCCAGCAGCCCCGGGACTAGCATGAATGAGCAGTTCTTC,CASSPGTSMNEQFF
NA,NA,TRBV5-8,TRBJ1-4,TGTGCCAGCAGACAGTGGAGCGGAGAAAAACTGTTTTTT,CASRQWSGEKLFF
few,TRBD1,TRBV2,TRBJ1-6,TGTGCCAGCAGGGACAGGTCGGGACTTAATTCACCCCTCCACTTT,CASRDRSGLNSPLHF
NA,NA,TRBV6-2/TRBV6-3,TRBJ1-1,TGTGCCAGCAGTCGAAATATGGGGCAACAGATAGCTTTCTTT,CASSRNMGQQIAFF
NA,TRBD1,TRBV7-9,TRBJ2-1,TGTGCCAGCAGTCTCACGACAGGGTGGGATGAGCAGTTCTTC,CASSLTTGWDEQFF
NA,NA,TRBV12-3/TRBV12-4,TRBJ1-2,TGTGCCAGCAGTTGGGGAGGAGGGAATGGCTACACCTTC,CASSWGGGNGYTF
NA,TRBD2,TRBV14,TRBJ2-1,TGTGCCAGCAGCCAAGCCGGCCCGGGACTAGGACGCAATGAGCAGTTCTTC,CASSQAGPGLGRNEQFF
NA,TRBD1,TRBV5-6,TRBJ1-2,TGTGCCAGCAGTGACAGGGCTAACTATGGCTACACCTTC,CASSDRANYGYTF
NA,TRBD2,TRBV7-3,TRBJ2-1,TGTGCCAGCAGCTCTCCTAGCGGGGGGTCCAATGAGCAGTTCTTC,CASSSPSGGSNEQFF
once,NA,TRBV7-8,TRBJ2-2,TGTGCCAGCATGAGCGAAAACACCGGGGAGCTGTTTTTT,CASMSENTGELFF
few,TRBD2,TRBV19,TRBJ2-1,TGTGCCAGTAGTACAAGCGCCGGGACTAGGTGGGGGAATGAGCAGTTCTTC,CASSTSAGTRWGNEQFF
NA,NA,TRBV11-3,TRBJ1-3,TGTGCCAGCAGCCAAATCGGGTCTGGAAACACCATATATTTT,CASSQIGSGNTIYF
NA,TRBD2,TRBV19,TRBJ2-7,TGTGCCAGTAGTACTCTACTAGCGGGAGCTGGCGAGCAGTACTTC,CASSTLLAGAGEQYF
NA,NA,TRBV3-1/TRBV3-2,TRBJ1-1,TGTGCCAGCAGCCGCCTAGGGAGAGGGGAAGCTTTCTTT,CASSRLGRGEAFF
NA,TRBD2,TRBV6-5,TRBJ2-3,TGTGCCAGCAGTTACGCTAGCGGGAACCAAGATACGCAGTATTTT,CASSYASGNQDTQYF
NA,TRBD1,TRBV28,TRBJ2-1,TGTGCCAGCGGACAGGCCAATCTTAATGAGCAGTTCTTC,CASGQANLNEQFF
once,NA,TRBV18,TRBJ2-5,TGTGCCAGCTCACCACCGGTGCCCAGGCAAGAGACCCAGTACTTC,CASSPPVPRQETQYF
NA,TRBD1,TRBV9,TRBJ2-7,TGTGCCAGCAGCGTAGGAGCGGCACAGGGACAGCTCTACGAGCAGTACTTC,CASSVGAAQGQLYEQYF
NA,TRBD1,TRBV5-4,TRBJ2-2,TGTGCCAGCAGCAGGTCCACAGGGGGATGGACCGGGGAGCTGTTTTTT,CASSRSTGGWTGELFF
NA,NA,TRBV28,TRBJ1-4,TGTGCCAGCGGGCAGGGTGCAACTAATGAAAAACTGTTTTTT,CASGQGATNEKLFF
NA,NA,TRBV12-3/TRBV12-4,TRBJ1-1,TGTGCCAGCAGTTTCAAACAGAACACTGAAGCTTTCTTT,CASSFKQNTEAFF
NA,TRBD1,TRBV15,TRBJ1-2,TGTGCCACTGGGACAGGGGATTATTCCTATGGCTACACCTTC,CATGTGDYSYGYTF
once,TRBD1,TRBV7-3,TRBJ1-5,TGTGCCAGCAGCCCAGATCGGGACAGGGTTATCTCCGGGCCTCAGCCCCAGCATTTT,CASSPDRDRVISGPQPQHF
NA,TRBD1,TRBV14,TRBJ1-2,TGTGCCAGCAGCCAAGGGGACAGGGGTTACGTTAATGGCTACACCTTC,CASSQGDRGYVNGYTF
NA,NA,TRBV2,TRBJ2-7,TGTGCCAGCCAGGGCCTCATCACCTCCTACGAGCAGTACTTC,CASQGLITSYEQYF
few,NA,TRBV2,TRBJ1-2,TGTGCCAGCAGTATACAGGGTCCGGATGGCTACACCTTC,CASSIQGPDGYTF
NA,NA,TRBV7-7,TRBJ1-1,TGTGCTAGCAGCGGCCCTCGTATGAACACTGAAGCTTTCTTT,CASSGPRMNTEAFF
NA,TRBD2,TRBV5-6,TRBJ2-1,TGTGCCAGCAGCCACAGGACTAGCGGGACCCAAGGCGATGAGCAGTTCTTC,CASSHRTSGTQGDEQFF
NA,TRBD2,TRBV24-1,TRBJ2-5,TGTGCCACCAGTGATGTCCTAGCGGGAGGGCCGGGGGAGACCCAGTACTTC,CATSDVLAGGPGETQYF
few,NA,TRBV27,TRBJ2-1,TGTGCCAGCAGTTTATCTGGGACTCTCAATGAGCAGTTCTTC,CASSLSGTLNEQFF
few,TRBD2,TRBV12-5,TRBJ2-1,TGTGCTAGTGGCTCTAGGGGACTAGCGGCACCCCGGGAGCAGTTCTTC,CASGSRGLAAPREQFF
NA,NA,TRBV18,TRBJ1-2,TGTGCCAGCGCAGGAGGTGTGGGGATTTCTAACTATGGCTACACCTTC,CASAGGVGISNYGYTF
NA,NA,TRBV19,TRBJ2-2,TGTGCCAGTAGTACCTCAGGGTCGCGGCCGGCCGGGGAGCTGTTTTTT,CASSTSGSRPAGELFF
NA,TRBD1,TRBV30,TRBJ1-2,TGTGCCTGGAGCCGGACAGGGGAGACTGGCTACACCTTC,CAWSRTGETGYTF
NA,TRBD1,TRBV28,TRBJ1-2,TGTGCCAGCAGTAACGGACAGGGGGCTAACTATGGCTACACCTTC,CASSNGQGANYGYTF
NA,NA,TRBV28,TRBJ2-1,TGTGCCAGCAGCAAGGGGGGGGGTCGGAACAATGAGCAGTTCTTC,CASSKGGGRNNEQFF
few,NA,TRBV10-3,TRBJ1-5,TGTGCCATCAGCCAATGGGGCAAAGACAATCAGCCCCAGCATTTT,CAISQWGKDNQPQHF
few,NA,TRBV28,TRBJ1-2,TGTGCCAGCGGAAACGACTTGGATGGCTACACCTTC,CASGNDLDGYTF
NA,NA,TRBV12-3/TRBV12-4,TRBJ1-1,TGTGCCAGCAGCCTGGTAGAAAACACTGAAGCTTTCTTT,CASSLVENTEAFF
NA,TRBD1,TRBV6-5,TRBJ2-5,TGTGCCAGCAGTTACGGGACAGGGGTGGGAGAGACCCAGTACTTC,CASSYGTGVGETQYF
NA,NA,TRBV5-1,TRBJ1-6,TGCGCCAGCAGGGACATAGGGGATTCACCCCTCCACTTT,CASRDIGDSPLHF
once,NA,TRBV5-1,TRBJ1-1,TGCGCCAGCAGCTTTGCAGTACACACTGAAGCTTTCTTT,CASSFAVHTEAFF
NA,NA,TRBV5-1,TRBJ1-2,TGCGCCAGCAGCCGAGACAGGAACTATGGCTACACCTTC,CASSRDRNYGYTF
NA,TRBD1,TRBV5-1,TRBJ1-4,TGCGCCAGCAGCTTTACAGGGGTTGATGAAAAACTGTTTTTT,CASSFTGVDEKLFF
NA,NA,TRBV19,TRBJ1-1,TGTGCCAGCACGCTACAGGTCATGAACACTGAAGCTTTCTTT,CASTLQVMNTEAFF
NA,NA,TRBV18,TRBJ2-2,TGTGCCAGCTCACCCCCCTCGGGGGGCCGCACCGGGGAGCTGTTTTTT,CASSPPSGGRTGELFF
once,TRBD1,TRBV15,TRBJ1-5,TGTGCCACCCGGGACAGCTTTTTTGATCAGCCCCAGCATTTT,CATRDSFFDQPQHF
NA,NA,TRBV28,TRBJ1-5,TGTGCCAGCAGTTTAATTCTGGACGGGAGCGGCAATCAGCCCCAGCATTTT,CASSLILDGSGNQPQHF
NA,NA,TRBV19,TRBJ2-5,TGTGCCAGTAGTATGCCCGGGGTGGTAAGAGAGACCCAGTACTTC,CASSMPGVVRETQYF
NA,TRBD2,TRBV9,TRBJ2-7,TGTGCCAGCAGCCTGAACGGACTAGCTGTAGGCGAGCAGTACTTC,CASSLNGLAVGEQYF
NA,TRBD2,TRBV4-2,TRBJ2-7,TGTGCCAGCAGCCAAGCGGGGACTAGCGGGAATTACGAGCAGTACTTC,CASSQAGTSGNYEQYF
NA,NA,TRBV28,TRBJ1-3,TGTGCCAGCAGTTCGCAGGGAGGAAACACCATATATTTT,CASSSQGGNTIYF